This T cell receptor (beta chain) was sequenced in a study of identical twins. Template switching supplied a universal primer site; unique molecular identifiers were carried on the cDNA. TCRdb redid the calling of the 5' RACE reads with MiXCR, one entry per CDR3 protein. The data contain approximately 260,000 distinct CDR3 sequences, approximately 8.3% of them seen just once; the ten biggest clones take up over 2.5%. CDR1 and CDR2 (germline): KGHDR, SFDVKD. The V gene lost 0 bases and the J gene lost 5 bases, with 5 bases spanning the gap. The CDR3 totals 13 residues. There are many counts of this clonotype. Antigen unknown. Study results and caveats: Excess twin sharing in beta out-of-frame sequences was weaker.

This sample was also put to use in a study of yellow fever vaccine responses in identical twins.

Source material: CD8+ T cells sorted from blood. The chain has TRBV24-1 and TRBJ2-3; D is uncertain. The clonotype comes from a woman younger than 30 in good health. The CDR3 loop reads CATSDLSGDTQYF. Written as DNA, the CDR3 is TGTGCCACCAGTGATTTGAGTGGAGATACGCAGTATTTT.